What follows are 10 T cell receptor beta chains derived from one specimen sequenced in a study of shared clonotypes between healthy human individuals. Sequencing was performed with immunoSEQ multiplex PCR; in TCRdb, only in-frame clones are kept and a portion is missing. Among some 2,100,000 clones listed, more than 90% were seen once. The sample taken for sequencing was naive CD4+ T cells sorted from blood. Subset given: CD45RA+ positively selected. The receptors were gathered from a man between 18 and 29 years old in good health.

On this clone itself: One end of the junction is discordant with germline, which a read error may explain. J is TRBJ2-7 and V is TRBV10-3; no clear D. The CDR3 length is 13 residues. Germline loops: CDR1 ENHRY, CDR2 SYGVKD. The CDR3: CAIGDGANYEQYF. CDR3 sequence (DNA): TGTGCCATCGGTGACGGAGCCAACTACGAGCAGTACTTC.

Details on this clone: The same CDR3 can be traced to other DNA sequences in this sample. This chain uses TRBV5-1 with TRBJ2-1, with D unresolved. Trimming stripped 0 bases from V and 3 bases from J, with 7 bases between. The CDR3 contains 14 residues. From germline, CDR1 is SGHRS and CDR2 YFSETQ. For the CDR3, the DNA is TGCGCCAGCAGCTTGGGTATCAGCTACAATGAGCAGTTCTTC. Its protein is CASSLGISYNEQFF.

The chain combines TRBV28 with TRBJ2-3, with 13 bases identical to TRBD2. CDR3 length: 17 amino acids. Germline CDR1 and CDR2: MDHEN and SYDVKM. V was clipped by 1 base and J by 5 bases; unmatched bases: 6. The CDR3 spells CASSLSTSGGARDTQYF. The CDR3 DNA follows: TGTGCCAGCAGTTTATCCACTAGCGGGGGGGCCAGAGATACGCAGTATTTT.

The CDR3 DNA reads TGTGCCAGCAGTTACGGAACGTATGACTCTGGAAACACCATATATTTT. It codes for CASSYGTYDSGNTIYF. The gene calls are TRBV6-5 and TRBJ1-3; no firm D call. The CDR3 loop spans 16 amino acids. Germline CDR1 reads MNHEY; CDR2 reads SVGAGI. V was cut by 2 bases and J by 0 bases, with 11 bases left in between.

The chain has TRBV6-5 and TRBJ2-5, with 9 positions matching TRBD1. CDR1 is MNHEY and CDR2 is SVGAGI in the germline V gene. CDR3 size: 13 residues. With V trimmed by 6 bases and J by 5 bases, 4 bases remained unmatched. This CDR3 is CASRLGQGETQYF. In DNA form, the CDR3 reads TGTGCCAGCAGACTCGGACAGGGGGAGACCCAGTACTTC.

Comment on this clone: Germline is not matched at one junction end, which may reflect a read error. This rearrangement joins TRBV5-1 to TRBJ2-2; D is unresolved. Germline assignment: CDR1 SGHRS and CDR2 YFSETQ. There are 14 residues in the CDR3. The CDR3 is CASRLASKTGELFF. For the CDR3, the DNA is TGCGCCAGCCGGCTGGCCTCGAAGACCGGGGAGCTGTTTTTT. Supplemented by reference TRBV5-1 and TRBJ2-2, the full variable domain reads KAGVTQTPRYLIKTRGQQVTLSCSPISGHRSVSWYQQTPGQGLQFLFEYFSETQRNKGNFPGRFSGRQFSNSRSEMNVSTLELGDSALYLCASRLASKTGELFFGEGSRLTVL.

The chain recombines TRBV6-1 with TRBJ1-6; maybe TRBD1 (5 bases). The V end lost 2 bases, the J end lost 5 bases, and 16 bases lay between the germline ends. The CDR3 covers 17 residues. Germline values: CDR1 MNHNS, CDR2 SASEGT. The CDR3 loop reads CASSEWGASADNSPLHF. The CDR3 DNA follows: TGTGCCAGCAGTGAATGGGGCGCGTCGGCTGATAATTCACCCCTCCACTTT.

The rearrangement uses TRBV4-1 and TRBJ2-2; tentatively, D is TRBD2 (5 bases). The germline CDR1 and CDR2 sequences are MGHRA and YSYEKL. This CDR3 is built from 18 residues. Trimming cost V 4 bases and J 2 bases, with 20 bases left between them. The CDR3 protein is CASSRERTAASNTGELFF. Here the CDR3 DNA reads TGCGCCAGCAGCCGTGAACGGACTGCCGCCAGCAACACCGGGGAGCTGTTTTTT.

CDR3 loop: CASSLRTPINNSPLHF. The CDR3 DNA reads TGTGCCAGCAGCTTGCGGACACCGATTAATAATTCACCCCTCCACTTT. V is TRBV5-6 and J is TRBJ1-6; possibly TRBD1 for D (5 bases). V was cut by 1 base and J by 5 bases, with 13 bases left in between. The length of the CDR3 is 16 residues. Germline CDR1 SGHDT, CDR2 YYEEEE.

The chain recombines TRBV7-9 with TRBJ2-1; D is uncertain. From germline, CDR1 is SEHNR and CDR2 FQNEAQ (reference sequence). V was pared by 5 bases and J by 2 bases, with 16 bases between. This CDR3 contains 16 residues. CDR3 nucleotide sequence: TGTGCCAGCAGCCCTCCCATCGGCGGAACCTACAATGAGCAGTTCTTC. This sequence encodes CASSPPIGGTYNEQFF.